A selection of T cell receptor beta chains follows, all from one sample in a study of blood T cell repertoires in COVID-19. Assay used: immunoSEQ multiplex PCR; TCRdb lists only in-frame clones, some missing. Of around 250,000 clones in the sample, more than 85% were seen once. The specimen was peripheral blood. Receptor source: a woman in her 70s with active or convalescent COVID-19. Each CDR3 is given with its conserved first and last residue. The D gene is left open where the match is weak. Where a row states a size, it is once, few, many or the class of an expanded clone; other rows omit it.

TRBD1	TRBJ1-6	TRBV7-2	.	TGTGCCAGCAGCTTGGATCCAGGGGGGCAATCACCCCTCCACTTT	CASSLDPGGQSPLHF
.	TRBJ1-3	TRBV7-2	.	TGTGCCAGCAGCTTTGACAGATCCGCTGGAAACACCATATATTTT	CASSFDRSAGNTIYF
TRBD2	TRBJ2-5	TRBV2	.	TGTGCCAGCCTAGCTAGCGGGGGAGCGGGAGAGACCCAGTACTTC	CASLASGGAGETQYF
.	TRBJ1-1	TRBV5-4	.	TGTGCCAGCAGCTTGAGGGGACTACAAAACACTGAAGCTTTCTTT	CASSLRGLQNTEAFF
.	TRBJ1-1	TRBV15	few	TGTGCCACTTCCAAACGGGTCTCGAACACTGAAGCTTTCTTT	CATSKRVSNTEAFF
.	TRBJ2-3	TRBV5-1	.	TGCGCCAGCAGCTTCTACTCAGATACGCAGTATTTT	CASSFYSDTQYF
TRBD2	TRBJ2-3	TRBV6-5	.	TGTGCCAGCAGTTACTTGGGACTAGCAGGGGATACGCAGTATTTT	CASSYLGLAGDTQYF
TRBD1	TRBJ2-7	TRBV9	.	TGTGCCAGCAGCGTCGACCCACAGGGGGCTATGATGTACGAGCAGTACTTC	CASSVDPQGAMMYEQYF
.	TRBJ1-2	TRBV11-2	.	TGTGCCAGCAGCCTTGACGGGAGCCTCTATGGCTACACCTTC	CASSLDGSLYGYTF
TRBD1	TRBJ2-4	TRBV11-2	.	TGTGCCAGCAGCTTAACGGACAGGGGGGACATTCAGTACTTC	CASSLTDRGDIQYF
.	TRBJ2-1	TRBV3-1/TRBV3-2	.	TGTGCCAGCAGCCAAGGTCCCTATGAGCAGTTCTTC	CASSQGPYEQFF
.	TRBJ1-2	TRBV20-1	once	TGCAGTGCTAGAGATCAGAGGGGCTACACCTTC	CSARDQRGYTF
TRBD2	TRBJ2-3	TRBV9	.	TGTGCCAGCAGCGTAGAACTAGCGGGGCCTATAATAGCAGATACGCAGTATTTT	CASSVELAGPIIADTQYF
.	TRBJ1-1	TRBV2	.	TGTGCCAGCAGTCGGCAACAGATGAACACTGAAGCTTTCTTT	CASSRQQMNTEAFF
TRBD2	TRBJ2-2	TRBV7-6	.	TGTGCCAGCACCCGCCTAGCGGGGGGTAACACCGGGGAGCTGTTTTTT	CASTRLAGGNTGELFF
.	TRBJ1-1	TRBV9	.	TGTGCCAGCAGCGTAAGGGGTGACACTGAAGCTTTCTTT	CASSVRGDTEAFF
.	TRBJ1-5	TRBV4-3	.	TGCGCCAGCAGCCTAACCCCAGGGGCCAATCAGCCCCAGCATTTT	CASSLTPGANQPQHF
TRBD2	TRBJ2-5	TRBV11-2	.	TGTGCCAGCAGCTTCCCTCGGGGAGGGGACTTAAAGGGGACCCAGTACTTC	CASSFPRGGDLKGTQYF
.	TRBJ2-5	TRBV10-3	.	TGTGCCATCAGTGGCGGGGGCAGTAGGGAGACCCAGTACTTC	CAISGGGSRETQYF
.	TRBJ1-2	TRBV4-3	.	TGCGCCAGCAGCCAAGCACAGGGCTATGGCTACACCTTC	CASSQAQGYGYTF
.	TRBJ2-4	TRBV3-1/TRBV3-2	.	TGTGCCAGCAGCCTAGGACTAGCCAAAAACATTCAGTACTTC	CASSLGLAKNIQYF
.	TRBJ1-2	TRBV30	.	TGTGCCTGGAGTCGATTGGGGAGTAAAATCTATGGCTACACCTTC	CAWSRLGSKIYGYTF
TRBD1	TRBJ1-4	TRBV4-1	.	TGCGCCAGCAGCCTCGGGACAGGGGGGTATGAAAAACTGTTTTTT	CASSLGTGGYEKLFF
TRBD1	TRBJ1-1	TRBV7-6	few	TGTGCCAGCAGCCCTTTACCGGGACAGGGAGGTACTGAAGCTTTCTTT	CASSPLPGQGGTEAFF
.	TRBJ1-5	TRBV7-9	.	TGTGCCAGCAGCCGAGGGGGTAGCAATCAGCCCCAGCATTTT	CASSRGGSNQPQHF
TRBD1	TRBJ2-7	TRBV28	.	TGTGCCAGCAGTTTAAGGACAGGGACCTACGAGCAGTACTTC	CASSLRTGTYEQYF
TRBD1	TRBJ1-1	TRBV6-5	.	TGTGCCAGCAGGACCCCGACAGGGGCGAACACCGAAGCTTTCTTT	CASRTPTGANTEAFF
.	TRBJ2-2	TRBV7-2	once	TGTGCCAGCACCTCTCCCGCTAGAACACCCCTCGGCGGGGAGCTGTTTTTT	CASTSPARTPLGGELFF
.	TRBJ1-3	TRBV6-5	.	TGTGCCAGCAGTTACTCTGGAGGGAAGATCGGAAACACCATATATTTT	CASSYSGGKIGNTIYF
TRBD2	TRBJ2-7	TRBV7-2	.	TGTGCCAGCAGCTCGCGGGGGGGCGGGTACGAGCAGTACTTC	CASSSRGGGYEQYF
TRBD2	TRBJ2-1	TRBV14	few	TGTGCCAGCAGCCAAGAGGGGGGACTAGTGGTCCCGAATGAGCAGTTCTTC	CASSQEGGLVVPNEQFF
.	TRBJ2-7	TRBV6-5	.	TGTGCCACGTCAGGGTCCTACGAGCAGTACTTC	CATSGSYEQYF
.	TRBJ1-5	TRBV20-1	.	TGCAGTGCTAGTCTCCAACGGGAGGCCCAGCATTTT	CSASLQREAQHF
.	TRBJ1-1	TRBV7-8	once	TGTGCCAGCAGCTTAACTAATTCGATGAACACTGAAGCTTTCTTT	CASSLTNSMNTEAFF
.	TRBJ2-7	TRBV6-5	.	TGTGCCAGCAAGGGGGTATGGAGTGAGCAGTACTTC	CASKGVWSEQYF
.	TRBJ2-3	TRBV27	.	TGTGCCAGCAGTTTAGCGGGGACAGATACGCAGTATTTT	CASSLAGTDTQYF
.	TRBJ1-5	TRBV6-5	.	TGTGCCAGCACTCAGGGGTCCAATCAGCCCCAGCATTTT	CASTQGSNQPQHF
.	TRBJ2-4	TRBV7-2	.	TGTGCCAGCAGCTTAAGTGGTCTACTAGCCAAAAACATTCAGTACTTC	CASSLSGLLAKNIQYF
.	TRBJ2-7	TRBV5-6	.	TGTGCCAGCAGCTTGATCGGCAGCGACGAGCAGTACTTC	CASSLIGSDEQYF
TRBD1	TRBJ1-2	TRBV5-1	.	TGCGCCAGCAGCTTGTCCGGGGACAGGGTCTATGGCTACACCTTC	CASSLSGDRVYGYTF
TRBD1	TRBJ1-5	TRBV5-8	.	TGTGCCAGCATCCGGGACAGGGTCGGGCAGCCCCAGCATTTT	CASIRDRVGQPQHF
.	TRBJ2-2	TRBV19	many	TGTGCCAGTAGTATTAACAGGCCCCATTCGAACACCGGGGAGCTGTTTTTT	CASSINRPHSNTGELFF
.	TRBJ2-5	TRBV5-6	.	TGTGCCAGCAGCTTGCCGGGGGGCTTGGAGACCCAGTACTTC	CASSLPGGLETQYF